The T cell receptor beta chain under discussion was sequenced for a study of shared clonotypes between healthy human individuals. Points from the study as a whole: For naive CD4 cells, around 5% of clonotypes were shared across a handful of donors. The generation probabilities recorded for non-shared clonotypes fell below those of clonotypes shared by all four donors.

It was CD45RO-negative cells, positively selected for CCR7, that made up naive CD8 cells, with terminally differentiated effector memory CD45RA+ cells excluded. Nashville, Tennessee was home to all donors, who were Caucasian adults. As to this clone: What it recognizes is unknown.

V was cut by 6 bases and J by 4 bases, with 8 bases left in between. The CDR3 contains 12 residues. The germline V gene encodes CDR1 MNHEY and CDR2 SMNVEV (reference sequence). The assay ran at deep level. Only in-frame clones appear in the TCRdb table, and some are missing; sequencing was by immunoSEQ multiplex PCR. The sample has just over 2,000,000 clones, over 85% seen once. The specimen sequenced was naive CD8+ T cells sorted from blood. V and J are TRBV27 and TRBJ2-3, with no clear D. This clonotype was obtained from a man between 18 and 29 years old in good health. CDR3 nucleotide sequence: TGTGCCAGCAGGTCCAGGTCAGATACGCAGTATTTT. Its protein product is CASRSRSDTQYF.